These T cell receptor beta chains were read from a single sample in a study of OX40 agonist ivuxolimab in advanced cancers. Generated by immunoSEQ multiplex PCR, the TCRdb table keeps only in-frame clones and is missing some. The data hold about 72,000 clones, with around 88% observed a single time. The sample was CD4+ or CD8+ T cells sorted from blood, taken in a trial of the OX40 agonist ivuxolimab. The source of these receptors is an adult with an advanced solid tumor such as melanoma, head and neck, liver or kidney cancer. The CDR3 runs from the conserved cysteine through the conserved F or W. The D gene is left open where the match is weak. Only part of the rows carry a size: once, few, many, or a class if the clone is expanded.

>-|TRBJ2-7|TRBD2|TRBV13
CASSRILAGGTYEQYF
TGTGCCAGCAGCCGGATACTAGCGGGGGGTACCTACGAGCAGTACTTC
>-|TRBJ2-3|-|TRBV6-6
CASSSDTQYF
TGTGCCAGCAGTTCCGATACGCAGTATTTT
>-|TRBJ1-4|-|TRBV7-2
CASSLRGTNEKLFF
TGTGCCAGCAGCTTGCGGGGAACTAATGAAAAACTGTTTTTT
>-|TRBJ2-2|TRBD2|TRBV25-1
CASSRTRGLAQNTGELFF
TGTGCCAGCAGTCGGACGAGAGGACTAGCGCAAAACACCGGGGAGCTGTTTTTT
>-|TRBJ1-1|-|TRBV28
CASSLFPGRAEAFF
TGTGCCAGCAGTTTATTTCCAGGGAGAGCTGAAGCTTTCTTT
>-|TRBJ1-3|TRBD1|TRBV28
CASSSQGNSGNTIYF
TGTGCCAGCAGTTCACAGGGGAACTCTGGAAACACCATATATTTT
>-|TRBJ1-2|-|TRBV28
CASSLGTISGYGYTF
TGTGCCAGCAGTTTGGGGACGATTTCGGGCTATGGCTACACCTTC
>-|TRBJ1-3|-|TRBV5-1
CASSVPETVGNTIYF
TGCGCCAGCAGCGTACCTGAGACAGTAGGAAACACCATATATTTT
>-|TRBJ2-7|TRBD2|TRBV15
CATSRGGTSGYEQYF
TGTGCCACCAGCAGAGGGGGGACTAGCGGCTACGAGCAGTACTTC
>-|TRBJ1-5|-|TRBV7-9
CASSLRADQPQHF
TGTGCCAGCAGCTTGAGGGCGGATCAGCCCCAGCATTTT
>-|TRBJ1-5|-|TRBV7-2
CASSSRNQPQHF
TGTGCCAGCAGCTCCCGTAATCAGCCCCAGCATTTT
>-|TRBJ2-3|-|TRBV5-1
CASSPPRQGGADTQYF
TGCGCCAGCAGCCCCCCCCGGCAGGGTGGTGCAGATACGCAGTATTTT
>few|TRBJ2-5|TRBD2|TRBV7-2
CASSPRTGGPETQYF
TGTGCCAGCAGCCCCCGAACGGGGGGGCCAGAGACCCAGTACTTC
>-|TRBJ1-4|-|TRBV5-1
CASSLAPHEKLFF
TGCGCCAGCAGCTTGGCCCCTCATGAAAAACTGTTTTTT
>-|TRBJ1-5|-|TRBV7-9
CASSLGVRRPQHF
TGTGCCAGCAGCTTGGGTGTTCGGCGGCCCCAGCATTTT
>-|TRBJ2-7|TRBD2|TRBV7-8
CASSLGLGLAGGPYEQYF
TGTGCCAGCAGCTTAGGCCTAGGTCTAGCGGGGGGCCCTTACGAGCAGTACTTC
>-|TRBJ2-7|-|TRBV11-3
CASSYPPYEQYF
TGTGCCAGCAGCTACCCTCCCTACGAGCAGTACTTC
>-|TRBJ2-3|TRBD2|TRBV6-8
CAREGTSGGALPSTDTQYF
TGTGCCAGGGAAGGGACTAGCGGGGGAGCACTCCCTAGCACAGATACGCAGTATTTT
>-|TRBJ2-3|-|TRBV19
CASRKGVLTDTQYF
TGTGCCAGTAGAAAAGGGGTCTTAACAGATACGCAGTATTTT
>-|TRBJ2-5|TRBD1|TRBV6-1
CASSGQGARETQYF
TGTGCCAGCAGTGGACAGGGGGCTAGAGAGACCCAGTACTTC
>-|TRBJ2-3|-|TRBV5-5
CASSSFSDTQYF
TGTGCCAGCAGTTCATTTAGTGATACGCAGTATTTT
>-|TRBJ1-1|-|TRBV29-1
CSVALRGATEAFF
TGCAGCGTTGCCCTCAGGGGCGCCACTGAAGCTTTCTTT
>-|TRBJ1-2|TRBD1|TRBV28
CASGTGQGVGGYTF
TGTGCCAGCGGGACGGGACAGGGGGTAGGCGGCTACACCTTC
>-|TRBJ2-1|-|TRBV29-1
CSAVRTANEQFF
TGCAGCGCTGTGCGGACAGCCAATGAGCAGTTCTTC
>once|TRBJ1-1|-|TRBV11-3
CASSLRSEAEAFF
TGTGCCAGCAGCTTACGGTCGGAGGCTGAAGCTTTCTTT
>-|TRBJ2-5|TRBD1|TRBV5-1
CASNPTGGRETQYF
TGCGCCAGCAATCCTACAGGGGGCCGGGAGACCCAGTACTTC
>-|TRBJ2-3|TRBD2|TRBV28
CASSLAAGGDTDTQYF
TGTGCCAGCAGTTTAGCGGCGGGGGGTGACACAGATACGCAGTATTTT
>-|TRBJ2-7|TRBD1|TRBV7-9
CASSYRTGAYEQYF
TGTGCCAGCAGCTACCGGACAGGGGCCTACGAGCAGTACTTC